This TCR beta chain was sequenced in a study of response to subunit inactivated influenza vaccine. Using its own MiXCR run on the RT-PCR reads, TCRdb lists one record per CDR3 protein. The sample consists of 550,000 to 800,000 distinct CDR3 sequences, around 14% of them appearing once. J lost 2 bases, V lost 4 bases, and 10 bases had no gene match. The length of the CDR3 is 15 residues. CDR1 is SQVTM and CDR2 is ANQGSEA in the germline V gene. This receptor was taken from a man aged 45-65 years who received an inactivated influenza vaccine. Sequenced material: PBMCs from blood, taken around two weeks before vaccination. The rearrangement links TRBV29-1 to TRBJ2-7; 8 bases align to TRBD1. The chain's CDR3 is CSVGAGTGPPYEQYF. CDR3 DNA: TGCAGCGTTGGGGCCGGGACAGGCCCCCCCTACGAGCAGTACTTC.